The T cell receptor (beta chain) under discussion was sequenced for a study of Graves' ophthalmopathy and Graves' hyperthyroidism (dated by TCRdb to about 2018). Background on the whole study: Peripheral blood samples were taken at the time of initial diagnosis, before any treatment was given. In total, 135 blood samples were TCR-sequenced: 40 to 45 ophthalmopathy, some 75 hyperthyroidism and around 17 hyperthyroidism-to-ophthalmopathy patients. In roughly 6 hyperthyroidism patients, the T-cell repertoires found in thyroid tissue were compared with those found in blood. Following sampling, methimazole starting at 30 mg daily was administered to hyperthyroidism patients, and high-dose intravenous methylprednisolone was administered to ophthalmopathy patients. The study used TCR beta repertoire signatures to distinguish Graves' ophthalmopathy from Graves' hyperthyroidism and to predict progression to ophthalmopathy. For independent validation, a separate cohort was made up of around 18 hyperthyroidism patients plus 17 patients who later progressed from hyperthyroidism to ophthalmopathy. To explore V-J signatures distinguishing ophthalmopathy from hyperthyroidism, a discovery set of under 110 patients (roughly 45 ophthalmopathy, 57 stable hyperthyroidism) was enrolled.

Ophthalmopathy patients had moderately to severely active disease, Clinical Activity Score of at least 3, NOSPECS grade of at least 4, and disease duration under 3 months. Anyone with other autoimmune diseases, uncontrolled infections, pregnancy or lactation was excluded from the study. Clinical symptoms, serum thyroxine, TRAb, thyroid ultrasound and orbital computed tomography formed the basis of the diagnosis. PBMCs were isolated from about 9.2 ml of fresh peripheral blood by Ficoll-Paque density gradient centrifugation. Total RNA was extracted with Trizol reagent and quality-checked on an Agilent 2100 Bioanalyzer. TCR beta CDR3 regions were amplified from RNA transcripts for repertoire sequencing. The first round was an RT-PCR using HTBI primers with the Qiagen OneStep RT-PCR kit, and this first round was followed by a second-round multiplex PCR, then size selection and purification. The libraries underwent paired-end sequencing with 100 bp reads on an Illumina HiSeq2000. Concerning the study's data processing: SOAPnuke was used for read processing, and reads with adapters, uncalled bases, a mean Phred below 15, or no exact constant-primer or identifier match were discarded. High-quality paired reads were merged with COPE v1.2.5. Clonotypes were defined as unique nucleotide sequences and were aligned to IMGT TRB V, D and J references using MiTCR v1.1. The analysis was limited to V-J combinations with a frequency above 0.0001, which together covered 98% to 99.2% of repertoires. For each V-J combination, a TCR clonal expansion and chaos score was defined as F50 clonal expansion divided by the chaos observed in the TCRdist matrix. Welch's t-statistics and random forest were used to narrow the features down to 10 to 15 V-J combinations, which were then fed into a naive Bayes classifier. The Morisita-Horn index was used to measure how similar the thyroid and blood repertoires were. TCRdb applied fastp at Q25 and MiXCR to the public reads, then kept only in-frame beta chains. Rows with one shared CDR3 protein collapse into an entry with the most common genes and DNA. The authors' filters were not applied to this entry. This sample is represented by 740,000 or so distinct CDR3 sequences; approximately 40% of them were singletons. The ten top clones hold 35% to 55% of the sample.

This clonotype was detected many times. Its target antigen remains unknown. The record has no base qualities; no much larger clone is one base away. In the germline V gene, CDR1 corresponds to SGDLS and CDR2 to YYNGEE. The CDR3 sequence holds 15 residues, the cysteine and phenylalanine included. Just CDR3 DNA is preserved here, 45 bases in frame from base 1. The V end loses 1 base and the J end loses 2 bases, and a stretch of 12 bases separates them. What the research found in general, with its limitations: In cross-validation, the 13-signature model distinguished ophthalmopathy from stable hyperthyroidism with approximately 88% sensitivity and almost 83% specificity, and in the test set the corresponding values were approximately 80% and 75%. Among expanded thyroid clonotypes with frequency above 0.001, most also showed up in blood, which suggests that blood repertoires may reflect the thyroid immune response. No statistical method was used to predetermine the sample size, and group allocation was not hidden from the investigators. In validation, the model predicted ophthalmopathy progression with 70.59% sensitivity and roughly 72% specificity; eleven to twelve predicted patients were CT-confirmed with GO in a median of around 6 months.

This sequence uses TRBV9 and TRBJ1-2; TRBD1 might be the D gene, on 6 matching bases. The source is an adult man with Graves' ophthalmopathy. Sequencing was done on a sample of peripheral blood. The DNA is as follows: TGTGCCAGCAGCGTAATGTCACAGGGCAACTATGGCTACACCTTC. Translated, this is CASSVMSQGNYGYTF. Outside the CDR3, residues come from the reference TRBV9 and TRBJ1-2 proteins, so the full variable domain is: DSGVTQTPKHLITATGQRVTLRCSPRSGDLSVYWYQQSLDQGLQFLIQYYNGEERAKGNILERFSAQQFPDLHSELNLSSLELGDSALYFCASSVMSQGNYGYTFGSGTRLTVV.